The 10 T cell receptor beta chains below come from one sample, sequenced in a study of blood T cell repertoires in COVID-19. Only in-frame clones appear in the TCRdb table, and some are missing; sequencing was by immunoSEQ multiplex PCR. Seen here are 150,000 to 200,000 clones, approximately 86% observed once, and the top ten hold roughly 8.7%. Sequencing was carried out using peripheral blood. The receptors shown here come from a man between 50 and 59 years old with active or convalescent COVID-19.

The gene calls are TRBV9 and TRBJ2-2; the D is unclear. V lost 3 bases and J lost 6, with 9 bases in between. The length of the CDR3 is 13 residues. The germline gives CDR1 SGDLS, CDR2 YYNGEE. Written as DNA, the CDR3 is TGTGCCAGCAGCGGCCTAACGGCCGGGGAGCTGTTTTTT. It codes for CASSGLTAGELFF.

V and J are TRBV9 and TRBJ1-1; 8 nucleotides line up with TRBD1. Germline V gene sequence: CDR1 SGDLS, CDR2 YYNGEE. The V gene end was trimmed by 3 bases and the J gene end by 1 base; junction bases not matched to a gene: 2. This CDR3 spans 14 amino acids. The CDR3 loop reads CASSDDRGNTEAFF. The CDR3 DNA reads TGTGCCAGCAGCGATGACAGGGGGAACACTGAAGCTTTCTTT.

The chain carries TRBV7-2 and TRBJ2-1; 7 bases align to TRBD2. The CDR3 spans 15 residues. Germline V gene data show CDR1 as SGHTA and CDR2 as FQGNSA. V shed 5 bases, J shed 3 bases, and the junction held 7 bases outside the gene matches. The CDR3 loop reads CASSASGGSYNEQFF. The CDR3, as DNA: TGTGCCAGCAGCGCCTCGGGGGGTAGCTACAATGAGCAGTTCTTC.

This clone was seen a single time. The V call is TRBV6-5, the J call TRBJ2-3; TRBD2 is a possible D gene (6 bases). Germline V lookup: CDR1 MNHEY, CDR2 SVGAGI. The CDR3 is 13 amino acids. Trimming cost V 8 bases and J 6 bases, with 15 bases left between them. CDR3 protein: CASWVSGGDTQYF. The CDR3 nucleotides read TGTGCCAGCTGGGTCTCAGGAGGGGATACGCAGTATTTT.

The chain uses TRBV6-5 and TRBJ1-1, with a weak D call TRBD1 (6 bases). Trimming took 2 bases from V and 11 from J, leaving 12 bases between them. Germline V gene data show CDR1 as MNHEY and CDR2 as SVGAGI. The CDR3 spans 12 residues. CDR3 protein: CASSYGGSDAFF. The CDR3 bases are TGTGCCAGCAGTTACGGGGGCAGCGATGCTTTCTTT.

The chain uses TRBV12-5 and TRBJ1-5; D gene unclear. Per the germline V gene, CDR1 is LGHNT and CDR2 is FRNRAP. This CDR3 contains 14 residues. Trimming pared 2 bases from V and 3 bases from J, leaving 8 bases between. The CDR3 is CASGLFRSNQPQHF. For the CDR3, the DNA is TGTGCTAGTGGTTTGTTCAGATCCAATCAGCCCCAGCATTTT.

The chain carries TRBV2 and TRBJ2-1, with a possible D match to TRBD1 (5 bases). CDR1 and CDR2 (germline): SNHLY, FYNNEI. The CDR3 length is 12 residues. V was trimmed by 7 bases and J by 5 bases, leaving 9 bases between them. The DNA of the CDR3 is TGTGCCAGCAAGGACATCAACAATGAGCAGTTCTTC. Its protein product is CASKDINNEQFF.

V gene TRBV24-1 combines with J gene TRBJ2-7; 10 nucleotides line up with TRBD1. The CDR3 runs 14 residues. V lost 9 bases to trimming and J lost 4 bases; unmatched junction nucleotides: 8. The germline CDR1 and CDR2 sequences are KGHDR and SFDVKD. This chain's CDR3 is CATSKGQGVYEQYF. CDR3 nucleotides: TGTGCCACCTCAAAAGGACAGGGGGTATACGAGCAGTACTTC.

This chain uses TRBV9 with TRBJ1-2; weak D call: TRBD1 (6 bases). From germline, CDR1 is SGDLS and CDR2 YYNGEE. The CDR3 covers 14 residues. The V gene lost 2 bases and the J gene lost 3 bases, with 11 bases spanning the gap. The chain's CDR3 is CASSVGQNDYGYTF. In DNA, the CDR3 is TGTGCCAGCAGCGTCGGACAGAATGACTATGGCTACACCTTC.

The chain couples TRBV5-6 to TRBJ2-7; possible D gene TRBD2, 7 bases. The V end was cut by 3 bases, the J end by 3 bases, with 16 bases between. CDR3 size: 15 residues. The germline gives CDR1 SGHDT, CDR2 YYEEEE. The CDR3 DNA reads as TGTGCCAGCAGCTCACTGGCGGGGGCCCTCTACGAGCAGTACTTC. Encoded protein: CASSSLAGALYEQYF.